This TCR beta chain is from a study of CD8 T cells in Susac syndrome. Study information: There were Susac syndrome patients who were therapy-naive at blood draw, others on corticosteroids, and others on intravenous immunoglobulin alone. Regarding the study as a whole: The CD4+ T cell repertoire of patients with Susac syndrome showed no detectable clonal expansion.

The authors reverse transcribed roughly 0.5 to 1 ug RNA with random hexamers. Amplification of TCR beta CDR3 by immunoSEQ multiplex PCR spanned 54 Vbeta and 13 Jbeta. TCRdb processed the immunoSEQ multiplex PCR reads anew with MiXCR; each CDR3 protein has one entry. The sample has about 240,000 distinct CDR3 sequences, 90% to 96% seen once; the top ten hold 0.1%. With 6 bases removed from V and 3 bases from J, the gap between germline ends came to 15 bases. The CDR3 is made up of 14 amino acids. Germline lookup yields CDR1 KGHSH and CDR2 LQKENI. As concerns this clonotype: Its antigen is unknown.

Sequencing input: CD4+ T cells from PBMCs. The origin of this receptor is a human donor with Susac syndrome. The rearrangement joins TRBV18 to TRBJ2-7, with a tentative D call TRBD1 (5 bases). The CDR3 is CASSPRDQGYEQYF. CDR3 sequence (DNA): TGTGCCAGCTCTCCAAGAGACCAGGGCTACGAGCAGTACTTC.